A single sample is the source of the 9 T cell receptor beta chains below, sequenced in a study of T cell responses to AZD1222 COVID-19 vaccine. The table came from immunoSEQ multiplex PCR; TCRdb's copy has only in-frame clones and leaves some out. The table records approximately 74,000 clones, 70% to 90% of them present only once. The sequenced sample was peripheral blood, obtained on day 0 of AZD1222 vaccination. Receptors were obtained from an adult in good health.

This chain connects TRBV7-6 to TRBJ1-3; D is ambiguous. The V end was cut by 8 bases, the J end by 0 bases, with 8 bases between. The CDR3 is 13 residues long. CDR1 SGHVS and CDR2 FNYEAQ come from the germline V gene. CDR3 DNA: TGTGCCAGCGGGCAAAGCTCTGGAAACACCATATATTTT. Its translation: CASGQSSGNTIYF.

As concerns this clone: At one boundary the junction diverges from the germline segment, which might be a read error. V and J are TRBV7-9 and TRBJ2-1; D unclear. Per germline, CDR1 SEHNR and CDR2 FQNEAQ (reference sequence). The CDR3 runs 13 residues. The CDR3 nucleotides are TGTGCCAGCAGCTTGAGCATGAACAAGGAGCAGTTCTTC. Residues: CASSLSMNKEQFF.

This clone was detected only once. The chain is built from TRBV3-1 (or the pseudogene TRBV3-2) and TRBJ1-2; the match to TRBD1 covers 7 bases. J lost 6 bases, V lost 5 bases, and 12 bases had no gene match. The germline V gene encodes CDR1 LGHDT and CDR2 YNNKEL (reference sequence). The length of the CDR3 is 15 residues. The CDR3 bases are TGTGCCAGCAGCGATGACAAAGGGGGCGCAGATGGCTACACCTTC. Protein product: CASSDDKGGADGYTF.

The V and J genes are TRBV11-3 and TRBJ1-2, with TRBD1 as a possible D gene (6 bases). With 5 bases removed from V and 5 bases from J, the gap between germline ends came to 15 bases. The CDR3 covers 14 residues. The V gene's germline CDR1 is SGHNT and CDR2 YENEEA. CDR3 sequence reads: CASSVRGEGYGYTF. In nucleotides, the CDR3 is TGTGCCAGCAGCGTCAGGGGTGAGGGGTATGGCTACACCTTC.

The gene calls are TRBV18 and TRBJ2-6; 11 bases are a match to TRBD1. In germline, CDR1 is KGHSH, CDR2 LQKENI. CDR3 length: 19 amino acids. V lost 1 base to trimming and J lost 0 bases; unmatched junction nucleotides: 5. This CDR3 is CASSPQLGTGGSGANVLTF. DNA for the CDR3: TGTGCCAGCTCACCACAGCTCGGGACAGGGGGCTCTGGGGCCAACGTCCTGACTTTC.

V is TRBV30 and J is TRBJ1-1; D not certain. The CDR3 length is 13 residues. Germline V gene data show CDR1 as GTSNPN and CDR2 as SVGIG (reference sequence). V was shortened by 3 bases and J by 11 bases, with 19 bases between the two germline ends. The DNA for the CDR3 is TGTGCCTGGAGCGAACCCCGGGTTGCGCGGGCTTTCTTT. This translates into CAWSEPRVARAFF.

This sequence joins TRBV13 and TRBJ2-7, with 11 positions matching TRBD2. CDR1 and CDR2 from the germline V gene are PRHDT and FYEKMQ (reference sequence). There are 15 residues in the CDR3. J was trimmed by 3 bases and V by 5 bases; bases with no gene match: 6. DNA for the CDR3: TGTGCCAGCAGCGCCCGCGGGACTAGCGGCTACGAGCAGTACTTC. This codes for CASSARGTSGYEQYF.

This clone was counted only a few times. The V call is TRBV28, the J call TRBJ2-7, with 11 nucleotides matching TRBD2. Germline V lookup: CDR1 MDHEN, CDR2 SYDVKM. With 1 base clipped from V and 6 bases from J, the junction kept 5 bases outside the gene matches. There are 15 residues in the CDR3. Written as DNA, the CDR3 is TGTGCCAGCAGTTTATCCTATAGCGGGAGGGGCGAGCAGTACTTC. Residues: CASSLSYSGRGEQYF.

The genes are TRBV19 and TRBJ2-1, with a possible D match to TRBD2 (6 bases). Germline CDR1 LNHDA, CDR2 SQIVND (reference sequence). Trimming shortened V by 6 bases and J by 4 bases, and 16 bases separated the two germline ends. The CDR3 has 15 amino acids. The CDR3 nucleotides are TGTGCCAGTAGACCCCCGGGCGGGGAGTACAATGAGCAGTTCTTC. Its protein product is CASRPPGGEYNEQFF.